This T cell receptor beta chain was sequenced during a study of OX40 agonist ivuxolimab in advanced cancers. Study-level information: Intravenous ivuxolimab at 0.01 to 10 mg/kg was given to patients every 2 weeks. Each dose-escalation patient presented with hepatocellular carcinoma, melanoma, renal cell or head and neck cancer.

This clone was picked up a small number of times. The CDR3 length is 16 residues. The germline V and J ends were trimmed by 3 bases and 1 base, with 15 bases remaining between them. Germline V gives CDR1 MGHRA, CDR2 YSYEKL. Profiled with immunoSEQ multiplex PCR; TCRdb holds only in-frame clones, not every one. The sample carries fewer than 80,000 clones, more than 60% recorded once. This chain joins TRBV4-1 and TRBJ1-1, with no clear D. The source material was CD4+ or CD8+ T cells sorted from blood, sampled in a trial of the OX40 agonist ivuxolimab. The TCR was taken from an adult with an advanced solid tumor such as melanoma, head and neck, liver or kidney cancer. The CDR3 protein is CASSQTQIPTNTEAFF. The CDR3 coding sequence is TGCGCCAGCAGCCAGACTCAAATCCCTACGAACACTGAAGCTTTCTTT.